Following are 32 T cell receptor beta chains from one sample sequenced in a study of blood T cells in healthy people across ages. A second PCR, run for roughly 7 to 11 cycles, used a sample-barcoded 5' primer plus a J-beta primer mix. TCRdb passed the 5' RACE reads through MiXCR, listing each CDR3 protein once. Of 750,000 to 1,000,000 distinct CDR3 sequences in the sample, 25% to 30% are singletons; the top ten hold roughly a tenth. The sample also formed part of further work on T cells of mothers and their children.

Sequenced input: blood. Receptors originate from a middle-aged woman in good health.

The J gene is TRBJ1-2, the V gene TRBV29-1; 8 bases are shared with TRBD1. CDR3 size: 13 residues. CDR1 is SQVTM, CDR2 ANQGSEA, per germline. The V segment lost 7 bases and the J segment 4 bases; nucleotides outside the gene matches: 8. The CDR3 reads CSAGTGQAYGYTF. CDR3 nucleotides: TGCAGCGCCGGGACAGGTCAGGCCTATGGCTACACCTTC.

This clonotype came up a few times. The J gene is TRBJ1-3, the V gene TRBV7-2, with 7 bases aligning to TRBD1. The CDR3 spans 15 residues. The V gene end was trimmed by 4 bases and the J gene end by 0 bases; junction bases not matched to a gene: 3. Germline V gene data show CDR1 as SGHTA and CDR2 as FQGNSA. The CDR3 DNA reads as TGTGCCAGCAGCTCGACAGGGCTCTCTGGAAACACCATATATTTT. Residues: CASSSTGLSGNTIYF.

Ten or more counts support this clonotype. The V and J genes are TRBV5-4 and TRBJ2-7; D is possibly TRBD1 or TRBD2 (5 bases each). Between the trimmed V and J ends, which lost 4 bases and 0 bases, there was a span of 14 bases. CDR1 is SGHNT, CDR2 YYREEE, per germline (reference sequence). The CDR3 sequence is 15 residues long. CDR3 region: CASSPGLLSSYEQYF. CDR3 DNA: TGTGCCAGCAGCCCGGGGCTTTTGAGCTCCTACGAGCAGTACTTC.

Notes on this clonotype: A much larger clone lies a single base off, so this may be a read error. The J gene is TRBJ2-5, the V gene TRBV7-8, with 9 bases fitting TRBD1. CDR1 and CDR2 from the germline V gene are SGHVS and FQNEAQ. V trimming: 2 bases; J trimming: 11 bases; junction bases outside the gene matches: 9. This CDR3 has 14 residues. Written as DNA, the CDR3 is TGTGCCAGCAGCTTAACTGGACAGGGGACAGAGCAGTACTTC. Translating gives CASSLTGQGTEQYF.

The J gene is TRBJ2-3, the V gene TRBV4-2; 8 positions agree with TRBD2. From germline, CDR1 is LGHNA and CDR2 YNFKEQ. The CDR3 totals 18 residues. With V trimmed by 0 bases and J by 2 bases, 10 bases remained unmatched. CDR3 in amino acids: CASSQDYSPSGHTDTQYF. The CDR3 nucleotides are TGTGCCAGCAGCCAAGATTACTCGCCTAGCGGGCACACAGATACGCAGTATTTT.

V gene TRBV20-1 combines with J gene TRBJ2-2, with TRBD1 matching over 8 bases. V shed 4 bases and J 1 base; nucleotides not matched to a gene: 5. CDR3 length: 15 residues. Germline V gene sequence: CDR1 DFQATT, CDR2 SNEGSKA (reference sequence). The CDR3 region has the DNA TGCAGTGCTAACTCCGGACAGGGGAACACCGGGGAGCTGTTTTTT. This encodes CSANSGQGNTGELFF.

The rearrangement links TRBV5-5 to TRBJ1-2; D gene unclear. Between the trimmed V and J ends, which lost 6 bases and 3 bases, there was a span of 18 bases. This CDR3 region has 15 residues. Germline CDR1 and CDR2: SGHKS and YYEKEE (reference sequence). CDR3 nucleotides: TGTGCCAGCACCCTGAGCTACGGCCCGGACTATGGCTACACCTTC. Residues: CASTLSYGPDYGYTF.

Points on this clonotype: The junction shows a germline mismatch at one end, possibly a read error. The chain is built from TRBV7-9 and TRBJ2-3; D unresolved. The CDR3 runs 13 residues. Germline CDR1 reads SEHNR; CDR2 reads FQNEAQ (reference sequence). CDR3 in amino acids: CASSLDPDPTRYF. As DNA, the CDR3 is TGTGCCAGCAGCTTAGACCCAGACCCTACGCGGTATTTT. Based on the CDR3 plus reference TRBV7-9 and TRBJ2-3, the full variable domain is DTGVSQNPRHKITKRGQNVTFRCDPISEHNRLYWYRQTLGQGPEFLTYFQNEAQLEKSRLLSDRFSAERPKGSFSTLEIQRTEQGDSAMYLCASSLDPDPTRYFGPGTRLTVL.

In this sample, this clonotype turned up a few times. The chain combines TRBV29-1 with TRBJ1-1; 7 positions match TRBD1. The length of the CDR3 is 13 residues. The trim removed 6 bases at V and 0 bases at J, leaving 4 bases unmatched. Looked up from germline, CDR1 is SQVTM and CDR2 is ANQGSEA. The CDR3 loop reads CSVKDRVNTEAFF. The DNA of the CDR3 is TGCAGCGTCAAAGACAGGGTGAACACTGAAGCTTTCTTT.

This clonotype was counted a few times. A much larger clone lies a single base off, so this may be a read error. This chain links TRBV5-1 with TRBJ2-5; D uncertain. Germline V CDR1 and CDR2: SGHRS, YFSETQ. V lost 3 bases to trimming and J lost 4 bases, with 13 bases between them. CDR3 length: 14 amino acids. CDR3 coding DNA: TGCGCCAGCAGCTCGGGCCCGGATTTAGAGACCCAGTACTTC. It translates to CASSSGPDLETQYF. Supplemented by reference TRBV5-1 and TRBJ2-5, the full variable domain reads KAGVTQTPRYLIKTRGQQVTLSCSPISGHRSVSWYQQTPGQGLQFLFEYFSETQRNKGNFPGRFSGRQFSNSRSEMNVSTLELGDSALYLCASSSGPDLETQYFGPGTRLLVL.

This clonotype was detected only a few times. The rearrangement uses TRBV20-1 and TRBJ1-2, with a weak D call TRBD1 (5 bases). CDR1 is DFQATT, CDR2 SNEGSKA, per germline (reference sequence). Deletions cut 2 bases from V and 3 bases from J, with 13 bases between. CDR3 size: 14 residues. The CDR3 reads CSARPKGAYYGYTF. CDR3 DNA sequence: TGCAGTGCTAGACCCAAAGGGGCGTACTATGGCTACACCTTC.

The genes are TRBV4-3 and TRBJ1-5; no reliable D call. This CDR3 contains 15 residues. Germline CDR1 reads LGHNA; CDR2 reads YSLEER. Trimming stripped 0 bases from V and 3 bases from J, with 9 bases between. CDR3 amino acids: CASSQDLGINQPQHF. The CDR3 bases are TGCGCCAGCAGCCAAGATTTAGGGATCAATCAGCCCCAGCATTTT.

The V call is TRBV6-2 or TRBV6-3, the J call TRBJ1-1; possibly TRBD1 for D (6 bases). The germline V gene encodes CDR1 MNHEY and CDR2 SVGEGT. Between the trimmed V and J ends, which lost 2 bases and 4 bases, there was a span of 14 bases. CDR3 length equals 15 residues. The CDR3 sequence: CASSYPRQARTEAFF. DNA of the CDR3: TGTGCCAGCAGTTACCCCAGACAGGCTCGCACTGAAGCTTTCTTT.

A few counts support this clonotype. The rearrangement uses TRBV29-1 and TRBJ1-1, with a tentative D call TRBD1 (5 bases). The CDR3 has 13 amino acids. CDR1 SQVTM and CDR2 ANQGSEA come from the germline V gene. The V and J ends lost 8 bases and 0 bases respectively, with 13 bases between them. The CDR3 loop is CSFTPGLNTEAFF. CDR3 nucleotides: TGCAGCTTTACTCCAGGGTTGAACACTGAAGCTTTCTTT.

This clonotype was seen more than once but under ten times. The J gene is TRBJ2-7, the V gene TRBV4-2, with TRBD1 matching 7 bases. Germline loops: CDR1 LGHNA, CDR2 YNFKEQ. This CDR3 region has 15 residues. V shed 1 base and J 1 base; nucleotides not matched to a gene: 4. CDR3 sequence: CASSQAVQGSYEQYF. In DNA, the CDR3 is TGTGCCAGCAGCCAAGCCGTACAGGGGTCCTACGAGCAGTACTTC.

This clonotype was observed a handful of times. The CDR3 region has the DNA TGCAGTGCTAGAGGGGACGGACCGGCTAACTATGGCTACACCTTC. It specifies CSARGDGPANYGYTF. The rearrangement uses TRBV20-1 and TRBJ1-2; weak D call: TRBD1 (5 bases). This CDR3 region has 15 residues. V lost 1 base to trimming and J lost 0 bases, with 12 bases between them. Per the germline V gene, CDR1 is DFQATT and CDR2 is SNEGSKA (reference sequence).

The J gene is TRBJ2-1, the V gene TRBV6-9; 9 bases align to TRBD1. The CDR3 is 16 amino acids. V lost 7 bases and J lost 8; bases outside the gene matches: 15. CDR1 MNHGY and CDR2 SVAAGI come from the germline V gene. This CDR3 reads CASILSGTGLSDEQFF. The DNA for the CDR3 is TGTGCCAGCATCCTAAGTGGGACAGGGCTTTCTGATGAGCAGTTCTTC.

This clonotype was observed a handful of times. The rearrangement links TRBV11-2 to TRBJ2-3, with 8 positions matching TRBD1. Germline trimming cut 2 bases from V and 0 bases from J; bases unmatched to any gene: 19. This CDR3 spans 21 amino acids. Germline assignment: CDR1 SGHAT and CDR2 FQNNGV. CDR3: CASSLSLPLRQGYVSTDTQYF. CDR3 in DNA: TGTGCCAGCAGCTTAAGTCTCCCACTCCGACAGGGGTATGTTAGCACAGATACGCAGTATTTT.

J is TRBJ1-5 and V is TRBV6-1; D unclear. The V and J ends lost 7 bases and 6 bases respectively, with 16 bases between them. The CDR3 length is 14 residues. CDR1 is MNHNS and CDR2 is SASEGT in the germline V gene. The CDR3 DNA reads as TGTGCCAGCACTGGTCGGAGAGGGAGTCAGCCCCAGCATTTT. Residues: CASTGRRGSQPQHF.

This clonotype was picked up a small number of times. This chain links TRBV7-2 with TRBJ2-7, with no clear D. This CDR3 contains 14 residues. Per germline, CDR1 SGHTA and CDR2 FQGNSA. V was cut by 5 bases and J by 0 bases, with 11 bases left in between. The CDR3 region is CASSNRRSSYEQYF. The CDR3 bases are TGTGCCAGCAGCAACCGCAGGAGCTCCTACGAGCAGTACTTC.

This clonotype occurred many times. The chain has TRBV5-6 and TRBJ2-1; D gene uncertain. The CDR3 runs to 11 residues. V was trimmed by 4 bases and J by 7 bases, leaving 6 bases between them. CDR1 SGHDT and CDR2 YYEEEE come from the germline V gene. The CDR3 loop is CASSLQNEQFF. CDR3 coding DNA: TGTGCCAGCAGCCTACAAAATGAGCAGTTCTTC.

This clonotype was counted between two and nine times. This chain links TRBV4-1 with TRBJ1-1, with D perhaps TRBD1 (5 bases). The CDR3 is 13 residues long. Germline loops: CDR1 MGHRA, CDR2 YSYEKL. Trimming stripped 3 bases from V and 6 bases from J, with 11 bases between. This CDR3 reads CASSQQGIAEAFF. As DNA, the CDR3 is TGCGCCAGCAGCCAGCAGGGTATAGCTGAAGCTTTCTTT.

This clonotype was found a few times. The chain combines TRBV6-5 with TRBJ1-1, with D possibly TRBD1 on 5 matching bases. The V and J ends lost 7 bases and 5 bases respectively, with 17 bases between them. CDR3 length equals 14 residues. In germline, CDR1 is MNHEY, CDR2 SVGAGI. In nucleotides, the CDR3 is TGTGCCAGCACTAAAGGGGATCCGAGGACTGAAGCTTTCTTT. This sequence encodes CASTKGDPRTEAFF.

On this clonotype: Possible read error: a much larger clone is one base away. V is TRBV29-1 and J is TRBJ2-5; TRBD1 agrees at 11 bases. The germline V gene has CDR1 SQVTM and CDR2 ANQGSEA. The CDR3 totals 14 residues. The trim removed 7 bases at V and 11 bases at J, leaving 15 bases unmatched. CDR3 residues: CSGLTGEGTGGQYF. The CDR3 bases are TGCAGCGGTCTGACAGGGGAGGGGACAGGGGGGCAGTACTTC.

The chain has TRBV7-9 and TRBJ1-5; D unclear. The V gene lost 5 bases and the J gene lost 6 bases, with 11 bases spanning the gap. The CDR3 covers 13 residues. CDR1 and CDR2 from the germline V gene are SEHNR and FQNEAQ (reference sequence). CDR3 DNA sequence: TGTGCCAGCAGCCCAGGTAGGGCTCAGCCCCAGCATTTT. Protein sequence: CASSPGRAQPQHF.

This clonotype was seen more than once but under ten times. The gene calls are TRBV7-2 and TRBJ2-7, with D unresolved. From germline, CDR1 is SGHTA and CDR2 FQGNSA. V lost 2 bases to trimming and J lost 0 bases, with 11 bases between them. The CDR3 has 15 amino acids. The DNA for the CDR3 is TGTGCCAGCAGCTTAACCAGAGAATCCTCCTACGAGCAGTACTTC. It encodes CASSLTRESSYEQYF.

This rearrangement joins TRBV9 to TRBJ2-7, with D perhaps matching TRBD1 or TRBD2 (5 bases each). CDR1 SGDLS and CDR2 YYNGEE come from the germline V gene. The CDR3 contains 13 residues. V lost 4 bases, J lost 7 bases, and 15 bases lay in between. The CDR3 nucleotides read TGTGCCAGCAGCTCCGGGACGGACAATGAGCAGTACTTC. Amino acid sequence: CASSSGTDNEQYF.

Only a few counts were recorded for this clonotype. The J gene is TRBJ1-6, the V gene TRBV28, with 7 bases lining up with TRBD1. The V and J ends lost 3 bases and 14 bases, in that order; junction bases with no gene match: 10. This CDR3 has 14 residues. Looked up from germline, CDR1 is MDHEN and CDR2 is SYDVKM. CDR3 protein: CASSLSLTGTSLHF. CDR3 bases: TGTGCCAGCAGTTTGTCTCTGACAGGGACGTCCCTCCACTTT. Full variable domain (missing parts from reference TRBV28 and TRBJ1-6): DVKVTQSSRYLVKRTGEKVFLECVQDMDHENMFWYRQDPGLGLRLIYFSYDVKMKEKGDIPEGYSVSREKKERFSLILESASTNQTSMYLCASSLSLTGTSLHFGNGTRLTVT.

The gene calls are TRBV11-2 and TRBJ2-5; perhaps TRBD2 as D (5 bases). The CDR3 consists of 15 residues. Germline V gene sequence: CDR1 SGHAT, CDR2 FQNNGV. Trimming cost V 2 bases and J 1 base, with 11 bases left between them. The CDR3 sequence is CASSLSGRFQETQYF. CDR3 sequence (DNA): TGTGCCAGCAGCTTAAGCGGCAGATTCCAAGAGACCCAGTACTTC.

This clonotype has just a few counts. The V and J genes are TRBV9 and TRBJ1-3; D is unresolved. The CDR3 contains 14 residues. Trimming stripped 4 bases from V and 4 bases from J, with 12 bases between. The germline V gene has CDR1 SGDLS and CDR2 YYNGEE. The CDR3 sequence is CASSPRPEGNTIYF. As DNA, the CDR3 is TGTGCCAGCAGCCCCCGTCCGGAAGGAAACACCATATATTTT.

At least ten counts were recorded for this clonotype. The V and J genes are TRBV28 and TRBJ2-3, with D perhaps TRBD2 (6 bases). Germline V gene sequence: CDR1 MDHEN, CDR2 SYDVKM. V lost 10 bases, J lost 2 bases, and 13 bases lay in between. The CDR3 covers 13 residues. The CDR3, as DNA: TGTGCCACCGGGGGTACCCCCACAGATACGCAGTATTTT. Amino acids: CATGGTPTDTQYF.

This clonotype was observed a single time. The chain is built from TRBV7-3 and TRBJ1-1, with a possible D match to TRBD1 (6 bases). The CDR3 contains 15 residues. Trimming removed 4 bases from V and 4 bases from J, with 16 bases in between. CDR1 and CDR2 (germline): SGHTA, FQGTGA. The CDR3 region is CASSSSGGRGTEAFF. CDR3 coding DNA: TGTGCCAGCAGCTCGTCCGGGGGCCGGGGCACTGAAGCTTTCTTT.